This T cell receptor (beta chain) was captured by sequencing in a study of technical replicates of blood from several donors. The CDR3 sequence is 15 residues long. The junction had 11 bases not matched to a gene; V was cut back by 6 bases and J by 6 bases. CDR1 is SGHRS and CDR2 is YFSETQ in the germline V gene. The protocol was immunoSEQ multiplex PCR, while the TCRdb copy is restricted to in-frame clones and leaves out a portion. The sample lists 70,000 to 90,000 clones; more than 90% were seen once. The material sequenced was T cells isolated from PBMCs. This TCR was sampled from a human donor in good health. The chain combines TRBV5-1 with TRBJ2-3, with TRBD1 matching 9 bases. The CDR3 loop is CASTSNYRGLDTQYF. CDR3 DNA: TGCGCCAGCACCTCAAATTACAGGGGGCTGGATACGCAGTATTTT.